Detailed here is one TCR beta chain. This sample was included in a study of T cell changes during pregnancy in multiple sclerosis. From germline, CDR1 is KGHSH and CDR2 LQKENI. This CDR3 region has 16 residues. V trimming: 3 bases; J trimming: 8 bases; junction bases outside the gene matches: 15. Clones were sequenced by immunoSEQ multiplex PCR, and TCRdb holds only the in-frame ones, with some missing. The repertoire holds tens of thousands of clones, with over 70% as singletons. The sequences come from peripheral blood, collected in the first trimester of pregnancy. The clonotype was recovered from a female donor in good health, enrolled as a control in a pregnancy study. The rearrangement links TRBV18 to TRBJ1-2, with 7 positions matching TRBD1. This chain's CDR3 is CASSPPGQTNPGGYTF. CDR3 sequence (DNA): TGTGCCAGCTCACCGCCGGGACAGACTAACCCAGGGGGCTACACCTTC.